This section outlines one T cell receptor (beta chain) sequence together with its context. The antigen remains unidentified. The same CDR3 is also encoded by other DNA sequences in this sample. This record belongs to a study of shared clonotypes between healthy human individuals. Study-level points and caveats: Genetic and exposure-history diversity was limited by the few donors.

Sequencing was performed with immunoSEQ multiplex PCR; in TCRdb, only in-frame clones are kept and a portion is missing. The sample contains roughly 2 million clones, approximately 94% of which appear only once. This receptor was obtained from a man aged 18 to 30 in good health. The source material was naive CD4+ T cells sorted from blood. Subset defined: CD45RA+ positively selected.

The CDR3 nucleotides read TGTGCCAGCAGCCTGACAGGGGCCTCCTACGAGCAGTACTTC. Translating it yields CASSLTGASYEQYF. The gene calls are TRBV9 and TRBJ2-7, with 8 bases lining up with TRBD1. The CDR3 spans 14 residues. The V gene's germline CDR1 is SGDLS and CDR2 YYNGEE. Trimming cost V 4 bases and J 0 bases; bases outside gene matches: 3.